The next 26 T cell receptor beta chains were all read from a single sample in a study of T cells in localized non-small cell lung cancer. Clones were read by immunoSEQ multiplex PCR, and TCRdb kept only the in-frame ones, dropping some. The table has 25,000 to 30,000 clones, roughly 89% seen once. The sequences come from peripheral blood, collected before any cancer treatment. The source of these receptors is a woman between 18 and 49 years old with stage I lung adenocarcinoma.

The chain uses TRBV4-1 and TRBJ1-1, with D perhaps matching TRBD1 (5 bases). The CDR3 has 17 residues. Per germline, CDR1 MGHRA and CDR2 YSYEKL. V lost 2 bases and J lost 0, with 16 bases in between. DNA for the CDR3: TGCGCCAGCAGCCAAAGTCCCCTCAGGGCCTTGAACACTGAAGCTTTCTTT. This sequence encodes CASSQSPLRALNTEAFF.

The chain couples TRBV5-1 to TRBJ2-5; tentatively, D is TRBD1 (6 bases). V lost 4 bases to trimming and J lost 4 bases, with 20 bases between them. The length of the CDR3 is 16 residues. In germline, CDR1 is SGHRS, CDR2 YFSETQ. The CDR3 coding sequence is TGCGCCAGCAGCCCTGCCGGGGCAGGGGCGTCAGAGACCCAGTACTTC. This sequence encodes CASSPAGAGASETQYF. The whole variable domain, filled in from reference TRBV5-1 and TRBJ2-5, reads KAGVTQTPRYLIKTRGQQVTLSCSPISGHRSVSWYQQTPGQGLQFLFEYFSETQRNKGNFPGRFSGRQFSNSRSEMNVSTLELGDSALYLCASSPAGAGASETQYFGPGTRLLVL.

This rearrangement joins TRBV18 to TRBJ2-7; 7 nucleotides agree with TRBD1. The trim removed 8 bases at V and 3 bases at J, leaving 7 bases unmatched. In germline, CDR1 is KGHSH, CDR2 LQKENI. The CDR3 contains 13 residues. In DNA form, the CDR3 reads TGTGCCAGCCGCGGACAGGCAATCTACGAGCAGTACTTC. This encodes CASRGQAIYEQYF.

The rearrangement joins TRBV9 to TRBJ2-7; D is unclear. Germline CDR1 and CDR2: SGDLS and YYNGEE. CDR3 length: 12 amino acids. V was shortened by 0 bases and J by 6 bases, with 7 bases between the two germline ends. The CDR3 spells CASSVAEFEQYF. DNA of the CDR3: TGTGCCAGCAGCGTAGCGGAGTTCGAGCAGTACTTC.

The chain uses TRBV2 and TRBJ2-7, with D possibly being TRBD1 or TRBD2 (5 bases each). Deletions cut 5 bases from V and 3 bases from J, with 11 bases between. From germline, CDR1 is SNHLY and CDR2 FYNNEI. The CDR3 sequence is 13 residues long. The CDR3, as DNA: TGTGCCAGCAGTCGGGGACCTGTCTACGAGCAGTACTTC. It specifies CASSRGPVYEQYF.

V gene TRBV7-2 combines with J gene TRBJ1-1; 7 nucleotides line up with TRBD1. Germline assignment: CDR1 SGHTA and CDR2 FQGNSA. V was pared by 6 bases and J by 4 bases, with 8 bases of the junction left unmatched. The CDR3 contains 14 residues. CDR3 loop: CASSRQGDTTEAFF. The CDR3 DNA follows: TGTGCCAGCAGTAGACAGGGAGATACCACTGAAGCTTTCTTT.

This clone was counted between two and nine times. The V and J genes are TRBV5-6 and TRBJ1-2; unclear D gene. In germline, CDR1 is SGHDT, CDR2 YYEEEE. The CDR3 has 14 amino acids. Trimming removed 0 bases from V and 3 bases from J, with 9 bases in between. The CDR3 is CASSLGEAYYGYTF. The CDR3 DNA reads TGTGCCAGCAGCTTGGGAGAGGCCTACTATGGCTACACCTTC.

CDR3 region: CASRGPTQETQYF. The CDR3 DNA reads as TGTGCCAGCAGGGGACCTACCCAAGAGACCCAGTACTTC. V usage is TRBV5-4 and J usage is TRBJ2-5, with D possibly called TRBD1 or TRBD2 (5 bases each). V was cut by 5 bases and J by 1 base, with 9 bases left in between. The length of the CDR3 is 13 residues. The germline gives CDR1 SGHNT, CDR2 YYREEE (reference sequence).

The rearrangement uses TRBV9 and TRBJ1-1, with unresolved D. V lost 1 base and J lost 7, with 11 bases in between. Germline CDR1 reads SGDLS; CDR2 reads YYNGEE. The CDR3 consists of 13 residues. DNA of the CDR3: TGTGCCAGCAGCGTAAGTCTTAGAGTTGAAGCTTTCTTT. Its protein is CASSVSLRVEAFF.

The rearrangement joins TRBV18 to TRBJ2-1, with D perhaps matching TRBD1 (6 bases). The V end lost 6 bases, the J end lost 5 bases, and 20 bases lay between the germline ends. The CDR3 extends over 16 amino acids. The germline gives CDR1 KGHSH, CDR2 LQKENI. The DNA for the CDR3 is TGTGCCAGCTCGCGAGATCAACAGGGATCAGACAATGAGCAGTTCTTC. This encodes CASSRDQQGSDNEQFF.

Here the CDR3 DNA reads TGTGCCAGCAGCCTACACTACACTGAAGCTTTCTTT. As protein: CASSLHYTEAFF. V and J are TRBV6-6 and TRBJ1-1; no clear D gene. Germline lookup yields CDR1 MNHNY and CDR2 SVGAGI (reference sequence). The CDR3 runs 12 residues. V was pared by 6 bases and J by 3 bases, with 8 bases between.

The chain couples TRBV6-5 to TRBJ2-2; D unresolved. Germline V gives CDR1 MNHEY, CDR2 SVGAGI. This CDR3 has 16 residues. V dropped 2 bases and J dropped 5 bases, with 15 bases sitting between them. The CDR3 DNA reads as TGTGCCAGCAGTTACGGCGAGAGTTTGAGAACCGGGGAGCTGTTTTTT. It specifies CASSYGESLRTGELFF.

This clone has only a few counts. The chain joins TRBV19 to TRBJ1-5, with 9 bases lining up with TRBD1. Trimming removed 4 bases from V and 3 bases from J; junction bases left unmatched: 7. This CDR3 region has 16 residues. Germline CDR1 is LNHDA and CDR2 is SQIVND (reference sequence). CDR3 nucleotides: TGTGCCAGTAGTAAACAGGGGGCGAAAGTCAATCAGCCCCAGCATTTT. Protein sequence: CASSKQGAKVNQPQHF.

The gene calls are TRBV28 and TRBJ2-2, with a tentative D call TRBD2 (5 bases). This CDR3 region has 14 residues. Germline CDR1 MDHEN, CDR2 SYDVKM. Trimming removed 5 bases at V and 4 bases at J, with 11 bases between. Written as DNA, the CDR3 is TGTGCCAGCAGTAAAAGGACTCGCACCGGGGAGCTGTTTTTT. Translating it yields CASSKRTRTGELFF.

The chain employs TRBV6-1 and TRBJ2-7; D unresolved. CDR1 and CDR2 (germline): MNHNS, SASEGT. The length of the CDR3 is 11 residues. Trimming removed 6 bases from V and 6 bases from J, with 9 bases in between. The CDR3: CASSLHLEQYF. CDR3 bases: TGTGCCAGCAGCTTACACCTCGAGCAGTACTTC.

V gene TRBV6-1 combines with J gene TRBJ2-1; D gene ambiguous. Germline CDR1 and CDR2: MNHNS and SASEGT. V dropped 6 bases and J dropped 7 bases, with 10 bases sitting between them. CDR3 size: 12 residues. The CDR3 protein is CASRISGNEQFF. The CDR3 nucleotides read TGTGCCAGCAGAATCTCCGGTAATGAGCAGTTCTTC.

The chain joins TRBV6-5 to TRBJ2-7; a weak D match, TRBD2 (7 bases). Germline CDR1 reads MNHEY; CDR2 reads SVGAGI. This CDR3 spans 15 amino acids. The ends were cut back, 0 bases at V and 3 bases at J, with 12 bases in the middle. CDR3 sequence: CASSYSRGAGYEQYF. In DNA, the CDR3 is TGTGCCAGCAGTTACTCCCGGGGGGCGGGCTACGAGCAGTACTTC.

The chain is built from TRBV28 and TRBJ2-7; 10 bases are a match to TRBD2. The germline V gene has CDR1 MDHEN and CDR2 SYDVKM. This CDR3 contains 15 residues. The V and J ends lost 3 bases and 2 bases, in that order; junction bases with no gene match: 4. CDR3 DNA: TGTGCCAGCAGTTTTATAGCGGGAGGCCCCTACGAGCAGTACTTC. Residues: CASSFIAGGPYEQYF.

The chain joins TRBV19 to TRBJ1-4; no clear D. Trimming left V 3 bases short and J 0 bases short, with 5 bases between. The CDR3 totals 14 residues. Germline V lookup: CDR1 LNHDA, CDR2 SQIVND (reference sequence). CDR3 coding DNA: TGTGCCAGTAGTATGGCTACAACTAATGAAAAACTGTTTTTT. Its protein is CASSMATTNEKLFF.

The gene calls are TRBV19 and TRBJ2-1; 9 bases line up with TRBD2. Germline V gene lookup returns CDR1 LNHDA and CDR2 SQIVND (reference sequence). Unmatched junction bases numbered 6, after V lost 5 bases and J lost 1 base. The CDR3 is 16 residues long. CDR3 DNA sequence: TGTGCCAGTAGTGCTACTAGCGGGCCTTCCTACAATGAGCAGTTCTTC. This sequence encodes CASSATSGPSYNEQFF. The full variable domain, rest sourced from reference TRBV19 and TRBJ2-1, is DGGITQSPKYLFRKEGQNVTLSCEQNLNHDAMYWYRQDPGQGLRLIYYSQIVNDFQKGDIAEGYSVSREKKESFPLTVTSAQKNPTAFYLCASSATSGPSYNEQFFGPGTRLTVL.

V is TRBV7-9 and J is TRBJ2-3; maybe TRBD2 (5 bases). This CDR3 region has 17 residues. Trimming cost V 4 bases and J 5 bases, with 22 bases left between them. In germline, CDR1 is SEHNR, CDR2 FQNEAQ (reference sequence). The chain's CDR3 is CASSSPTALVEGDTQYF. In nucleotides, the CDR3 is TGTGCCAGCAGCTCTCCGACGGCACTAGTAGAAGGAGATACGCAGTATTTT. Based on the CDR3 plus reference TRBV7-9 and TRBJ2-3, the full variable domain is DTGVSQNPRHKITKRGQNVTFRCDPISEHNRLYWYRQTLGQGPEFLTYFQNEAQLEKSRLLSDRFSAERPKGSFSTLEIQRTEQGDSAMYLCASSSPTALVEGDTQYFGPGTRLTVL.

V and J are TRBV19 and TRBJ2-5, with TRBD2 matching over 8 bases. The CDR3 sequence is 13 residues long. Germline V gene sequence: CDR1 LNHDA, CDR2 SQIVND (reference sequence). The J segment lost 5 bases and the V segment lost 6 bases, leaving 5 bases of the junction unmatched. CDR3 amino acids: CASSPGGVETQYF. The CDR3 bases are TGTGCCAGTAGCCCGGGAGGGGTGGAGACCCAGTACTTC.

The chain joins TRBV7-2 to TRBJ2-1; TRBD1 aligns across 7 bases. The CDR3 contains 16 residues. From germline, CDR1 is SGHTA and CDR2 FQGNSA. V trimming: 6 bases; J trimming: 0 bases; junction bases outside the gene matches: 8. Here the CDR3 reads CASSRRGPSSYNEQFF. DNA of the CDR3: TGTGCCAGCAGTAGAAGGGGGCCGAGCTCCTACAATGAGCAGTTCTTC.

The chain joins TRBV6-6 to TRBJ2-5; D is uncertain. The CDR3 is made up of 13 amino acids. V was pared by 0 bases and J by 4 bases, with 6 bases between. CDR1 is MNHNY and CDR2 is SVGAGI in the germline V gene (reference sequence). The CDR3: CASSYSELETQYF. The CDR3 nucleotides are TGTGCCAGCAGTTACTCGGAACTAGAGACCCAGTACTTC.

The chain couples TRBV10-3 to TRBJ2-2, with 8 bases matching TRBD1. From germline, CDR1 is ENHRY and CDR2 SYGVKD. V was pared by 1 base and J by 1 base, with 2 bases of the junction left unmatched. The CDR3 consists of 16 residues. The CDR3 region has the DNA TGTGCCATCAGTGAGTTGGGACAGGAGAACACCGGGGAGCTGTTTTTT. It specifies CAISELGQENTGELFF.

This chain joins TRBV15 and TRBJ2-2, with D possibly matching TRBD2 (5 bases). There are 13 residues in the CDR3. Germline CDR1 reads LNHNV; CDR2 reads YYDKDF (reference sequence). V was pared by 2 bases and J by 7 bases, with 8 bases between. The CDR3 protein is CATSRSSGGELFF. The CDR3 DNA is TGTGCCACCAGCAGATCCAGCGGCGGGGAGCTGTTTTTT.